The 25 T cell receptor beta chains below come from one sample, sequenced in a study of response to subunit inactivated influenza vaccine. Each CDR3 protein is one row after TCRdb ran MiXCR on the RT-PCR reads. The sample comprises a few hundred thousand distinct CDR3 sequences, over 20% of which are singletons, and under 13% rests with the top ten. This specimen consisted of PBMCs from blood, obtained less than 22 months after vaccination. Receptors were obtained from a man aged 50-75 years who received an inactivated influenza vaccine.

A few counts support this clonotype. The chain has TRBV7-6 and TRBJ2-1, with a tentative D call TRBD2 (6 bases). With 1 base removed from V and 3 bases from J, the gap between germline ends came to 13 bases. This CDR3 is 16 amino acids long. The germline V gene encodes CDR1 SGHVS and CDR2 FNYEAQ. CDR3 amino acids: CASSLGRGIIYNEQFF. CDR3 DNA sequence: TGTGCCAGCAGCTTAGGACGGGGGATAATCTACAATGAGCAGTTCTTC.

This chain connects TRBV28 to TRBJ1-2, with 12 bases identical to TRBD1. The J segment lost 5 bases and the V segment lost 2 bases, leaving 3 bases of the junction unmatched. Germline lookup yields CDR1 MDHEN and CDR2 SYDVKM. The CDR3 is made up of 15 amino acids. CDR3 sequence: CASSLGTGGQYGYTF. As DNA, the CDR3 is TGTGCCAGCAGTTTAGGGACAGGGGGCCAGTATGGCTACACCTTC.

V and J are TRBV10-2 and TRBJ2-7, with D possibly matching TRBD2 (7 bases). V lost 4 bases and J 6 bases, leaving 22 bases between the germline ends. The germline V gene encodes CDR1 WSHSY and CDR2 SAAADI. This CDR3 region has 16 residues. CDR3 protein: CASSVVGGGRAVEQYF. In DNA, the CDR3 is TGCGCCAGCAGTGTGGTTGGGGGCGGGAGAGCGGTCGAGCAGTACTTC.

In this sample, this clonotype turned up many times. CDR3 DNA: TGTGCCAGCAGCTTCGTCGCTCCCCGACAAGGCGGCTACACCTTC. It codes for CASSFVAPRQGGYTF. The chain links TRBV7-9 to TRBJ1-2; the D is unclear. V lost 3 bases and J 8 bases, leaving 19 bases between the germline ends. The CDR3 consists of 15 residues. Germline V gene data show CDR1 as SEHNR and CDR2 as FQNEAQ (reference sequence).

V and J are TRBV10-3 and TRBJ2-5; TRBD2 agrees at 7 bases. CDR3 length equals 16 residues. The trim removed 1 base at V and 2 bases at J, leaving 7 bases unmatched. CDR1 and CDR2 (germline): ENHRY, SYGVKD. This chain's CDR3 is CAISEYRASGQETQYF. In DNA, the CDR3 is TGTGCCATCAGTGAGTACCGGGCTAGCGGACAAGAGACCCAGTACTTC.

The chain joins TRBV5-1 to TRBJ1-5, with a weak D call TRBD1 (6 bases). The V and J ends lost 3 bases and 4 bases respectively, with 11 bases between them. Germline CDR1 SGHRS, CDR2 YFSETQ. This CDR3 contains 14 residues. CDR3 DNA sequence: TGCGCCAGCAGCTGGGACAACTTAAATCAGCCCCAGCATTTT. Its translation: CASSWDNLNQPQHF.

The table lists this clonotype with a few counts. The chain uses TRBV2 and TRBJ1-1; maybe TRBD1 (5 bases). V lost 11 bases, J lost 0 bases, and 13 bases lay in between. The CDR3 consists of 13 residues. The germline V gene encodes CDR1 SNHLY and CDR2 FYNNEI. CDR3 bases: TGTGCCTCAGCGGGACCCCTGAACACTGAAGCTTTCTTT. This translates into CASAGPLNTEAFF.

This sequence joins TRBV12-3 or TRBV12-4 and TRBJ1-6; D call uncertain. This CDR3 contains 14 residues. V was clipped by 3 bases and J by 8 bases, with 11 bases between them. The CDR3 DNA follows: TGTGCCAGCAGTTTCGGACGGCGGGATTCACCCCTCCACTTT. This codes for CASSFGRRDSPLHF.

The chain has TRBV4-2 and TRBJ1-2; the D is unclear. There are 15 residues in the CDR3. Germline CDR1 LGHNA, CDR2 YNFKEQ. V was clipped by 0 bases and J by 0 bases, with 8 bases between them. The CDR3 protein is CASSQDRWANYGYTF. The CDR3 nucleotides are TGTGCCAGCAGCCAAGATCGTTGGGCTAACTATGGCTACACCTTC.

This clonotype came up a few times. This rearrangement joins TRBV20-1 to TRBJ1-4; D gene uncertain. V lost 6 bases, J lost 5 bases, and 10 bases lay in between. Germline V lookup: CDR1 DFQATT, CDR2 SNEGSKA (reference sequence). CDR3 length equals 12 residues. CDR3 residues: CSAIGPNEKLFF. DNA for the CDR3: TGCAGTGCCATTGGACCCAATGAAAAACTGTTTTTT.

The rearrangement uses TRBV4-1 and TRBJ2-1; 7 nucleotides match TRBD2. The CDR3 covers 17 residues. V dropped 3 bases and J dropped 0; count of bases not matched to a gene: 8. Germline V CDR1 and CDR2: MGHRA, YSYEKL. The CDR3 region is CASSQTTSQVSYNEQFF. The DNA of the CDR3 is TGCGCCAGCAGCCAGACGACTAGCCAGGTCTCCTACAATGAGCAGTTCTTC.

This chain joins TRBV29-1 and TRBJ1-1, with 8 bases matching TRBD1. V shed 2 bases and J 4 bases; nucleotides not matched to a gene: 12. The CDR3 has 16 residues. Germline CDR1 and CDR2: SQVTM and ANQGSEA. The CDR3, as DNA: TGCAGCGTTGAAAGGGGGGACAGGCAGCTCGGCACTGAAGCTTTCTTT. Protein: CSVERGDRQLGTEAFF.

The CDR3 coding sequence is TGTGCCATTAACACGGGAACTGGAAACACCATATATTTT. The encoded protein is CAINTGTGNTIYF. The chain employs TRBV10-3 and TRBJ1-3; D gene ambiguous. Germline values: CDR1 ENHRY, CDR2 SYGVKD. V was cut by 9 bases and J by 2 bases, with 11 bases left in between. This CDR3 spans 13 amino acids.

The rearrangement uses TRBV28 and TRBJ1-3; TRBD1 is a possible D gene (5 bases). The V gene's germline CDR1 is MDHEN and CDR2 SYDVKM. The V and J ends lost 7 bases and 2 bases respectively, with 12 bases between them. The CDR3 is 14 residues long. The CDR3 region is CASITGGTGNTIYF. The CDR3 DNA is TGTGCCAGCATCACCGGGGGTACTGGAAACACCATATATTTT.

This clonotype was observed a few times. The V call is TRBV6-5, the J call TRBJ1-3; a weak D match, TRBD1 (5 bases). This CDR3 contains 14 residues. V was shortened by 2 bases and J by 3 bases, with 8 bases between the two germline ends. CDR1 MNHEY and CDR2 SVGAGI come from the germline V gene. The CDR3 nucleotides are TGTGCCAGCAGTTACGCAGGGAATGGAAACACCATATATTTT. Residues: CASSYAGNGNTIYF.

This clonotype was found a few times. This chain uses TRBV9 with TRBJ1-2; 10 positions match TRBD1. The CDR3 contains 15 residues. The V and J ends lost 2 bases and 3 bases, in that order; junction bases with no gene match: 4. From germline, CDR1 is SGDLS and CDR2 YYNGEE. DNA for the CDR3: TGTGCCAGCAGCGTTACCGGGACAGGGGACTATGGCTACACCTTC. It specifies CASSVTGTGDYGYTF. The full variable domain, rest sourced from reference TRBV9 and TRBJ1-2, is DSGVTQTPKHLITATGQRVTLRCSPRSGDLSVYWYQQSLDQGLQFLIQYYNGEERAKGNILERFSAQQFPDLHSELNLSSLELGDSALYFCASSVTGTGDYGYTFGSGTRLTVV.

The chain couples TRBV3-1 to TRBJ2-7; D might be TRBD2 (6 bases). Trimming left V 4 bases short and J 6 bases short, with 22 bases between. CDR1 is LGHDT, CDR2 YNNKEL, per germline (reference sequence). CDR3 length: 16 residues. CDR3 loop: CASSPTMGLSIGEQYF. Written as DNA, the CDR3 is TGTGCCAGCAGCCCCACGATGGGACTGAGCATCGGCGAGCAGTACTTC.

The table lists this clonotype with many counts. The chain uses TRBV29-1 and TRBJ1-5, with a tentative D call TRBD1 (6 bases). This CDR3 has 13 amino acids. Trimming removed 6 bases from V and 0 bases from J, with 9 bases in between. The V gene's germline CDR1 is SQVTM and CDR2 ANQGSEA. This CDR3 is CSVRTDSNQPQHF. The CDR3 region has the DNA TGCAGCGTGAGGACAGATAGCAATCAGCCCCAGCATTTT.

The V gene is TRBV9, the J gene TRBJ2-7; the D gene is possibly TRBD1 (5 bases). Germline lookup yields CDR1 SGDLS and CDR2 YYNGEE. The CDR3 consists of 14 residues. The germline V and J ends were trimmed by 2 bases and 1 base, with 10 bases remaining between them. CDR3 coding DNA: TGTGCCAGCAGCGTGCAGGGTGGATCCTACGAGCAGTACTTC. Protein: CASSVQGGSYEQYF.

This clonotype has a handful of counts. The chain combines TRBV4-2 with TRBJ1-1; a weak D match, TRBD1 (5 bases). CDR1 is LGHNA and CDR2 is YNFKEQ in the germline V gene. V lost 1 base and J 0 bases, leaving 9 bases between the germline ends. This CDR3 comprises 15 residues. CDR3 amino acids: CASSQVHRMNTEAFF. For the CDR3, the DNA is TGTGCCAGCAGCCAAGTCCACAGGATGAACACTGAAGCTTTCTTT.

Many counts were recorded for this clonotype. The chain recombines TRBV20-1 with TRBJ1-5; D is unresolved. The V and J ends lost 0 bases and 5 bases respectively, with 17 bases between them. The CDR3 runs to 16 residues. Germline-derived CDR1 and CDR2 are DFQATT and SNEGSKA (reference sequence). CDR3 bases: TGCAGTGCTAGAGATTCCAATACACCCCGGGATCAGCCCCAGCATTTT. Translation gives CSARDSNTPRDQPQHF.

The V gene is TRBV6-5, the J gene TRBJ2-1; weak D call: TRBD1 (5 bases). CDR1 is MNHEY, CDR2 SVGAGI, per germline. There are 15 residues in the CDR3. V dropped 0 bases and J dropped 7 bases, with 13 bases sitting between them. CDR3 sequence: CASSYSRKGKNEQFF. CDR3 nucleotides: TGTGCCAGCAGTTACTCGAGAAAGGGGAAGAATGAGCAGTTCTTC.

The V and J genes are TRBV6-6 and TRBJ1-4, with 8 bases that match TRBD1. The CDR3 is 13 residues long. CDR1 and CDR2 (germline): MNHNY, SVGAGI (reference sequence). V was clipped by 10 bases and J by 3 bases; unmatched bases: 4. In nucleotides, the CDR3 is TGTGCCACCGGGGGACAGGCTAATGAAAAACTGTTTTTT. This gives the protein CATGGQANEKLFF.

This clonotype was found a few times. This chain uses TRBV7-2 with TRBJ1-2, with 12 bases identical to TRBD1. The trim removed 5 bases at V and 7 bases at J, leaving 11 bases unmatched. The CDR3 is 16 amino acids. Germline V gives CDR1 SGHTA, CDR2 FQGNSA. The CDR3 loop reads CASSRDRGREVRGYTF. The CDR3 DNA follows: TGTGCCAGCAGCCGGGACAGGGGGCGGGAAGTCCGTGGCTACACCTTC. Using reference TRBV7-2 and TRBJ1-2 for the parts outside the CDR3, the full variable domain is GAGVSQSPSNKVTEKGKDVELRCDPISGHTALYWYRQSLGQGLEFLIYFQGNSAPDKSGLPSDRFSAERTGGSVSTLTIQRTQQEDSAVYLCASSRDRGREVRGYTFGSGTRLTVV.

Only a few counts were recorded for this clonotype. The chain carries TRBV12-3 or TRBV12-4 and TRBJ2-5; the D is unclear. The CDR3 length is 13 residues. The ends were cut back, 6 bases at V and 1 base at J, with 9 bases in the middle. As DNA, the CDR3 is TGTGCCAGCAGAAGTAGTACCCAAGAGACCCAGTACTTC. This codes for CASRSSTQETQYF.